The 21 T cell receptor beta chains given below trace back to one sample, sequenced in a study of blood T cell repertoires in COVID-19. The method was immunoSEQ multiplex PCR; TCRdb's version includes in-frame clones alone and lacks a portion of them. Of a few hundred thousand clones listed, roughly four fifths are singletons. Sequencing was done on a sample of peripheral blood. These receptors were taken from a woman in her sixties or seventies with COVID-19, enrolled during active disease.

This rearrangement joins TRBV19 to TRBJ1-5; TRBD1 matches 12 bases. CDR3 length: 17 residues. V gave up 5 bases and J gave up 6 bases; unmatched junction bases: 11. Germline-derived CDR1 and CDR2 are LNHDA and SQIVND (reference sequence). Written as DNA, the CDR3 is TGTGCCAGTAGTGGGACAGGGGGCGCGATTAGGGGTCAGCCCCAGCATTTT. Its translation is CASSGTGGAIRGQPQHF.

The chain joins TRBV18 to TRBJ2-5; 16 bases map to TRBD2. Trimming cost V 4 bases and J 0 bases; bases outside gene matches: 5. Germline V lookup: CDR1 KGHSH, CDR2 LQKENI. The CDR3 extends over 18 amino acids. The CDR3 DNA reads TGTGCCAGCTCACTGGGACTAGCGGGAGGGCCTAACCAAGAGACCCAGTACTTC. As protein: CASSLGLAGGPNQETQYF.

This chain connects TRBV5-1 to TRBJ1-1; D unclear. Germline V gene lookup returns CDR1 SGHRS and CDR2 YFSETQ. CDR3 length equals 17 residues. V shed 6 bases and J shed 3 bases, with 24 bases lying between them. The CDR3 spells CASTQGPGASRYTEAFF. DNA of the CDR3: TGCGCCAGCACCCAAGGCCCTGGAGCCTCTAGGTACACTGAAGCTTTCTTT. Variable domain in full (rest from reference TRBV5-1 and TRBJ1-1): KAGVTQTPRYLIKTRGQQVTLSCSPISGHRSVSWYQQTPGQGLQFLFEYFSETQRNKGNFPGRFSGRQFSNSRSEMNVSTLELGDSALYLCASTQGPGASRYTEAFFGQGTRLTVV.

This rearrangement joins TRBV5-4 to TRBJ1-4; the D gene is possibly TRBD1 (6 bases). The V gene lost 10 bases and the J gene lost 0 bases, with 13 bases spanning the gap. The CDR3 totals 14 residues. Germline loops: CDR1 SGHNT, CDR2 YYREEE (reference sequence). The CDR3 spells CAVTKGATNEKLFF. The CDR3 DNA is TGTGCCGTCACCAAGGGGGCAACTAATGAAAAACTGTTTTTT.

The chain employs TRBV5-5 and TRBJ2-1; possible D gene TRBD2, 5 bases. The germline V gene has CDR1 SGHKS and CDR2 YYEKEE (reference sequence). V gave up 0 bases and J gave up 0 bases, with 10 bases separating them. The length of the CDR3 is 16 residues. Written as DNA, the CDR3 is TGTGCCAGCAGCTTGGAGCCGCGGGTCTCCTACAATGAGCAGTTCTTC. As protein: CASSLEPRVSYNEQFF.

This rearrangement joins TRBV12-3 or TRBV12-4 to TRBJ1-3; D gene ambiguous. This CDR3 contains 11 residues. V lost 5 bases, J lost 7 bases, and 6 bases lay in between. Here the CDR3 DNA reads TGTGCCAGCAGTCCTACCAACACCATATATTTT. Its translation is CASSPTNTIYF.

This clone was observed a handful of times. This sequence joins TRBV7-2 and TRBJ1-2; TRBD1 matches at 9 bases. The ends lost 5 bases at V and 7 bases at J; junction bases unmatched: 11. Germline V gene lookup returns CDR1 SGHTA and CDR2 FQGNSA. This CDR3 has 15 amino acids. CDR3 DNA sequence: TGTGCCAGCAGCCCCCGGACAGGGGCCCCTTCTGGCTACACCTTC. It codes for CASSPRTGAPSGYTF.

This CDR3 is CASSSRTSGSIDEQFF. In nucleotides, the CDR3 is TGTGCCAGCAGTTCACGGACTAGCGGGAGTATAGATGAGCAGTTCTTC. The chain recombines TRBV27 with TRBJ2-1, with 13 bases fitting TRBD2. Per germline, CDR1 MNHEY and CDR2 SMNVEV (reference sequence). The CDR3 is made up of 16 amino acids. Germline trimming cut 4 bases from V and 8 bases from J; bases unmatched to any gene: 8.

The rearrangement uses TRBV28 and TRBJ2-7; D is undetermined. V was pared by 6 bases and J by 1 base, with 7 bases between. CDR1 and CDR2 from the germline V gene are MDHEN and SYDVKM. The CDR3 consists of 12 residues. The CDR3 loop is CASSRISYEQYF. CDR3 bases: TGTGCCAGCAGCAGGATTTCCTACGAGCAGTACTTC.

This clone is a singleton in its sample. The V and J genes are TRBV7-2 and TRBJ2-3; D is possibly TRBD1 (5 bases). CDR3 size: 14 residues. Germline CDR1 SGHTA, CDR2 FQGNSA. V lost 3 bases to trimming and J lost 3 bases, with 10 bases between them. The CDR3 region is CASSFLRATDTQYF. DNA of the CDR3: TGTGCCAGCAGCTTCCTCAGGGCAACAGATACGCAGTATTTT. Together with reference TRBV7-2 and TRBJ2-3, the CDR3 gives the full variable domain: GAGVSQSPSNKVTEKGKDVELRCDPISGHTALYWYRQSLGQGLEFLIYFQGNSAPDKSGLPSDRFSAERTGGSVSTLTIQRTQQEDSAVYLCASSFLRATDTQYFGPGTRLTVL.

CDR3 residues: CAISWTGGPSSYEQYF. For the CDR3, the DNA is TGTGCCATCAGTTGGACAGGGGGTCCCAGCTCCTACGAGCAGTACTTC. The chain carries TRBV10-3 and TRBJ2-7, with 10 nucleotides matching TRBD1. Germline CDR1 is ENHRY and CDR2 is SYGVKD. The CDR3 totals 16 residues. V was pared by 5 bases and J by 0 bases, with 7 bases of the junction left unmatched.

The sample holds one count of this clone. The gene calls are TRBV28 and TRBJ2-7, with D uncertain. V shed 1 base and J shed 5 bases, with 12 bases lying between them. This CDR3 is 14 amino acids long. The germline V gene has CDR1 MDHEN and CDR2 SYDVKM. CDR3 in amino acids: CASSLSAGNHEQYF. In DNA form, the CDR3 reads TGTGCCAGCAGTTTATCGGCAGGAAACCACGAGCAGTACTTC. The full variable domain, with the rest looked up from reference TRBV28 and TRBJ2-7, is DVKVTQSSRYLVKRTGEKVFLECVQDMDHENMFWYRQDPGLGLRLIYFSYDVKMKEKGDIPEGYSVSREKKERFSLILESASTNQTSMYLCASSLSAGNHEQYFGPGTRLTVT.

The chain joins TRBV19 to TRBJ2-2; perhaps TRBD2 as D (6 bases). The CDR3 spans 15 residues. V gave up 5 bases and J gave up 5 bases, with 15 bases separating them. Germline V gene sequence: CDR1 LNHDA, CDR2 SQIVND (reference sequence). The CDR3 DNA reads TGTGCCAGTAGTGGCCTAGCGCAGATTACCGGGGAGCTGTTTTTT. Protein product: CASSGLAQITGELFF.

This chain joins TRBV27 and TRBJ1-2; 8 positions match TRBD1. Unmatched junction bases numbered 10, after V lost 6 bases and J lost 10 bases. The CDR3 runs to 13 residues. Germline lookup yields CDR1 MNHEY and CDR2 SMNVEV (reference sequence). CDR3 amino acids: CASSPTGALVYTF. CDR3 nucleotides: TGTGCCAGCAGCCCGACAGGGGCCCTAGTCTACACCTTC.

This chain connects TRBV15 to TRBJ1-3; no firm D call. This CDR3 is built from 14 residues. Trimming took 0 bases from V and 0 from J, leaving 3 bases between them. Germline V CDR1 and CDR2: LNHNV, YYDKDF (reference sequence). CDR3 sequence reads: CATSRDLSGNTIYF. Written as DNA, the CDR3 is TGTGCCACCAGCAGAGATCTCTCTGGAAACACCATATATTTT.

This clone was seen more than once but under ten times. The chain uses TRBV18 and TRBJ1-1, with a possible D match to TRBD1 (6 bases). Trimming pared 4 bases from V and 1 base from J, leaving 19 bases between. Germline lookup yields CDR1 KGHSH and CDR2 LQKENI. This CDR3 spans 17 amino acids. CDR3 bases: TGTGCCAGCTCACGAGACTTGGACAGTCAAAGGAACACTGAAGCTTTCTTT. As protein: CASSRDLDSQRNTEAFF.

This sequence joins TRBV29-1 and TRBJ2-7; D possibly corresponds to TRBD2 (5 bases). Trimming took off 7 bases at V and 3 bases at J, with 7 bases between the two ends. This CDR3 is 10 amino acids long. Germline V CDR1 and CDR2: SQVTM, ANQGSEA. This CDR3 reads CSAGDYEQYF. CDR3 DNA sequence: TGCAGCGCCGGGGACTACGAGCAGTACTTC.

This clone came up once. J is TRBJ1-2 and V is TRBV6-8; D is ambiguous. The CDR3 loop spans 13 amino acids. V lost 6 bases, J lost 4 bases, and 12 bases lay in between. Per germline, CDR1 MNHGY and CDR2 SAAAGT. This CDR3 is CASRMGQFYGYTF. The CDR3 nucleotides are TGTGCCAGCAGAATGGGCCAGTTCTATGGCTACACCTTC.

The V gene is TRBV30, the J gene TRBJ2-3, with 7 nucleotides matching TRBD2. CDR3 size: 16 residues. V trimming: 2 bases; J trimming: 2 bases; junction bases outside the gene matches: 10. Germline CDR1 GTSNPN, CDR2 SVGIG (reference sequence). CDR3 residues: CAWSKRGGGHTDTQYF. The CDR3 region has the DNA TGTGCCTGGAGTAAGCGCGGGGGAGGCCACACAGATACGCAGTATTTT.

The chain uses TRBV10-1 and TRBJ2-1; 11 nucleotides line up with TRBD2. The CDR3 extends over 16 amino acids. Germline values: CDR1 WNHNN, CDR2 SYGVQD (reference sequence). Trimming at V came to 4 bases and at J to 6 bases, leaving 8 bases not matched to a gene. CDR3 in DNA: TGCGCCAGCAGTGGGGACGGGACTAGCGGCCTCAATGAGCAGTTCTTC. It specifies CASSGDGTSGLNEQFF.

The count of this clone is one. The J gene is TRBJ2-7, the V gene TRBV29-1; 9 nucleotides line up with TRBD2. CDR1 and CDR2 (germline): SQVTM, ANQGSEA. Losses at the gene ends were 3 bases for V and 8 bases for J; bases not matched to a gene: 5. The CDR3 spans 12 residues. The CDR3 reads CSVEDLAGKQYF. The CDR3 DNA sequence: TGCAGCGTTGAGGACCTAGCGGGAAAGCAGTACTTC.